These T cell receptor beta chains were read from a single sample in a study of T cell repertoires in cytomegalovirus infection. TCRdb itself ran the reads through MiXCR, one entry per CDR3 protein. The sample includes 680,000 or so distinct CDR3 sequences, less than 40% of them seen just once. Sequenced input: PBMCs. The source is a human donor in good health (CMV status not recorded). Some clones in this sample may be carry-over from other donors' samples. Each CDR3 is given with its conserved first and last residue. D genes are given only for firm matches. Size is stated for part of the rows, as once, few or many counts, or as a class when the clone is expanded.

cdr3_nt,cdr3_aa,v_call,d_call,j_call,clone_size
TGCGCCAGCAGCCAAGACCCGCCAGCGGGGGGGGTTGAGACCCAGTACTTC,CASSQDPPAGGVETQYF,TRBV4-1,TRBD2,TRBJ2-5,.
TGTGCCAGCTCACCAATAAAAAACACCGGGGAGCTGTTTTTT,CASSPIKNTGELFF,TRBV18,.,TRBJ2-2,.
TGTGCCAGCAGCCTACAGCGGGGGGGGGGTTACGAGCAGTACTTC,CASSLQRGGGYEQYF,TRBV7-3,TRBD2,TRBJ2-7,.
TGCGCCAGCAGCCGAATTACGGGACAGGGAGGTCGGAAACTGTTTTTT,CASSRITGQGGRKLFF,TRBV4-1,TRBD1,TRBJ1-4,.
TGTGCCAGCAGCTTGGGAAGGTCCACGGACACCGGGGAGCTGTTTTTT,CASSLGRSTDTGELFF,TRBV5-4,.,TRBJ2-2,.
TGTGCCAGCAGTGAATATAGAGGGGGTGAAGCTTTCTTT,CASSEYRGGEAFF,TRBV6-1,.,TRBJ1-1,few
TGTGCCAGCAGTGTGTCGACAGGGGGGGCGGCTAATGAAAAACTGTTTTTT,CASSVSTGGAANEKLFF,TRBV6-6,TRBD1,TRBJ1-4,.
TGCGCCAGCAGCCAAGGGGACGGATGGGACACTGAAGCTTTCTTT,CASSQGDGWDTEAFF,TRBV4-1,.,TRBJ1-1,few
TGTGCCAGCAGCTTGGGTGGTCGACAGGGGGCATCTGGGGCCAACGTCCTGACTTTC,CASSLGGRQGASGANVLTF,TRBV5-4,TRBD1,TRBJ2-6,few
TGTGCCAGCAGCTTAGGCGAACCATACAATGAGCAGTTCTTC,CASSLGEPYNEQFF,TRBV7-8,.,TRBJ2-1,many
TGTGCCAGCAGCCCGGAAACTAGCGGGGGGCCCGGCTACAATGAGCAGTTCTTC,CASSPETSGGPGYNEQFF,TRBV5-6,TRBD2,TRBJ2-1,.
TGTGCCAGCAGCAAAAGGTCTTGGAACACTGAATATTTCTTT,CASSKRSWNTEYFF,TRBV14,.,TRBJ1-1,.
TGTGCCAGCCGCCTGGGGGGGAGCGCCGGGGAGCTGTTTTTT,CASRLGGSAGELFF,TRBV27,TRBD2,TRBJ2-2,.
TGTGCCAGCAGCTTAGCCTGGACTAGCGGGGGGGATCCACGAGGCACCGGGGAGCTGTTTTTT,CASSLAWTSGGDPRGTGELFF,TRBV7-2,TRBD2,TRBJ2-2,.
TGTGCCAGTGAGAAAGGGCCCAGAACTGAAGCTTTCTTT,CASEKGPRTEAFF,TRBV19,.,TRBJ1-1,.
TGTGCCAGTAGAGAGTGGACAGGGCATGAAAAACTGTTTTTT,CASREWTGHEKLFF,TRBV19,TRBD1,TRBJ1-4,few
TGCGCCAGCAGCTCGGCCCCACTTAGGGATAGCAATCAGCCCCAGCATTTT,CASSSAPLRDSNQPQHF,TRBV5-1,.,TRBJ1-5,.
TGTGCCAGCAGCCTTCGGGCCCCCAGCCCGACCAACTCCTACGAGCAGTACTTC,CASSLRAPSPTNSYEQYF,TRBV7-2,.,TRBJ2-7,many
TGTGCCAGCAGCTTAGAAGCCCTAGCGGGAAAGTCAGAAGAGACCCAGTACTTC,CASSLEALAGKSEETQYF,TRBV7-6,TRBD2,TRBJ2-5,many
TGTGCCAGCAGTGTGGCAGGGGGCTCCTATGGCTACACCTTC,CASSVAGGSYGYTF,TRBV6-4,TRBD1,TRBJ1-2,.
TGCAGTGCTCAGCGGGCGGGCGCGGGTTACGAGCAGTACTTC,CSAQRAGAGYEQYF,TRBV20-1,.,TRBJ2-7,.
TGTGCCAGCATTCCACCCTTCGCCCATATGGGGGAGACCCAGTACTTC,CASIPPFAHMGETQYF,TRBV28,.,TRBJ2-5,.
TGTGCCAGTAGTATTGTCTTAATCAGCAATCAGCCCCAGCATTTT,CASSIVLISNQPQHF,TRBV19,.,TRBJ1-5,.
TGTGCCAGTAGTATAGATGTAGGGGGCAAAGCTTTCTTT,CASSIDVGGKAFF,TRBV19,TRBD1,TRBJ1-1,.